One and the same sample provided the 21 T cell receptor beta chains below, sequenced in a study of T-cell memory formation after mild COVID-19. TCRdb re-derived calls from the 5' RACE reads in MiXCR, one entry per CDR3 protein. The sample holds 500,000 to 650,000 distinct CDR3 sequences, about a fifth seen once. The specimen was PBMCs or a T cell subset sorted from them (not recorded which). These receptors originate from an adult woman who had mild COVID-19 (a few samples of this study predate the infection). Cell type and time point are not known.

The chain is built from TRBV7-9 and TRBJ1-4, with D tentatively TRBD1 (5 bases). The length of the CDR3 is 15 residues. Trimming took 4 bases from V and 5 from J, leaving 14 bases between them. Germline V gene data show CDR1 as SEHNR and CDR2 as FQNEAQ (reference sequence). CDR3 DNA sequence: TGTGCCAGCAGCTCGGGACTGGAAAAGAATGAAAAACTGTTTTTT. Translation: CASSSGLEKNEKLFF.

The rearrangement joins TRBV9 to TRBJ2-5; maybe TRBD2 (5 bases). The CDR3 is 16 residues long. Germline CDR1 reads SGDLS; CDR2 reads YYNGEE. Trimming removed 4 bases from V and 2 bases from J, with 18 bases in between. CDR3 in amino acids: CASSSLGWVAQETQYF. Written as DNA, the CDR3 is TGTGCCAGCAGCTCTCTTGGGTGGGTAGCGCAAGAGACCCAGTACTTC.

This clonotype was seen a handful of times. CDR3 sequence reads: CASSFPYGANEQYF. The CDR3 bases are TGTGCCAGCAGCTTTCCCTACGGGGCCAACGAGCAGTACTTC. The chain combines TRBV5-5 with TRBJ2-7; D is tentatively TRBD1 or TRBD2 (5 bases each). The V end was cut by 2 bases, the J end by 5 bases, with 14 bases between. Per germline, CDR1 SGHKS and CDR2 YYEKEE (reference sequence). The CDR3 consists of 14 residues.

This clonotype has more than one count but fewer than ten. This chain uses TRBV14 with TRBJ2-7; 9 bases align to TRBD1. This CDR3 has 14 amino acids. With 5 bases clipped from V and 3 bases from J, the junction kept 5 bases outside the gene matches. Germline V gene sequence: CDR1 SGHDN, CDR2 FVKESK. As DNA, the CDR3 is TGTGCCAGCAGCATGACAGGGGGAATCTACGAGCAGTACTTC. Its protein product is CASSMTGGIYEQYF.

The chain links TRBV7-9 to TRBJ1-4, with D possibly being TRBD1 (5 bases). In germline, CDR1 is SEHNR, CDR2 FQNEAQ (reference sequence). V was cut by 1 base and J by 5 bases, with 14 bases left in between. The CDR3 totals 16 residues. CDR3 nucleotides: TGTGCCAGCAGCTTAGACTACGACAGTCTGAATGAAAAACTGTTTTTT. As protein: CASSLDYDSLNEKLFF.

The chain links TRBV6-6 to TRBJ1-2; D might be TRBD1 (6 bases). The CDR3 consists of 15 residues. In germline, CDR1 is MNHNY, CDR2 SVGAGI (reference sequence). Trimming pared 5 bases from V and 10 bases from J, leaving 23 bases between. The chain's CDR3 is CASSQSPNRVLVYTF. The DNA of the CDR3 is TGTGCCAGCAGTCAAAGCCCCAACAGGGTCCTCGTCTACACCTTC.

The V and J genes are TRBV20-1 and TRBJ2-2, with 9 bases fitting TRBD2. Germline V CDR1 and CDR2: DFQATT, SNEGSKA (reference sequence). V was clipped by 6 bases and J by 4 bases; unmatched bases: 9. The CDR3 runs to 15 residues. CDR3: CSARRREGGTGELFF. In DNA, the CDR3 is TGCAGTGCGAGGCGGCGGGAGGGGGGCACCGGGGAGCTGTTTTTT.

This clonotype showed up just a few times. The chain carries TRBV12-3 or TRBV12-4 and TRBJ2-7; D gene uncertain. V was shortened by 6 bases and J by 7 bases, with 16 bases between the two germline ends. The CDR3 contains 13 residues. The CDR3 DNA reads TGTGCCAGCAGCGACCACCCGTATTGGGAGCAGTACTTC. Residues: CASSDHPYWEQYF.

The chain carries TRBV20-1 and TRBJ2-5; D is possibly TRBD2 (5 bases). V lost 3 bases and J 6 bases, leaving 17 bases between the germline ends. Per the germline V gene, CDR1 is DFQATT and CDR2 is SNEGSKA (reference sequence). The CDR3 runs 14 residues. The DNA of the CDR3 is TGCAGTGCTAGGGACTTCCATGAGTTGCAGACCCAGTACTTC. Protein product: CSARDFHELQTQYF.

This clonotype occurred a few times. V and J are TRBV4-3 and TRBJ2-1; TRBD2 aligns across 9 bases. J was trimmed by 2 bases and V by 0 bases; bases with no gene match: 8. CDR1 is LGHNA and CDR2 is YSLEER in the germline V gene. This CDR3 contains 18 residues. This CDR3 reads CASSQEGVAGAPYNEQFF. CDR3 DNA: TGCGCCAGCAGCCAAGAAGGGGTAGCGGGAGCGCCCTACAATGAGCAGTTCTTC.

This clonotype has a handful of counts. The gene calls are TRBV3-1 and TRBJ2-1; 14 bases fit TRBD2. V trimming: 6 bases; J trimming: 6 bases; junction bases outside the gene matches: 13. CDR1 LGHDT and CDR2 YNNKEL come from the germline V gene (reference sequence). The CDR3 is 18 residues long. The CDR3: CASRPGLAGAAGTNEQFF. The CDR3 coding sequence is TGTGCCAGCAGGCCGGGACTAGCGGGAGCTGCAGGAACCAATGAGCAGTTCTTC.

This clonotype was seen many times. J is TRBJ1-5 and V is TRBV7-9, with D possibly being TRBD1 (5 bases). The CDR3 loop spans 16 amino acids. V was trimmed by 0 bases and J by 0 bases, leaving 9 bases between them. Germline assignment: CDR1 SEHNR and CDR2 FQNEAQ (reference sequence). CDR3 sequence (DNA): TGTGCCAGCAGCTTAGCTGGTCAGGGTAGCAATCAGCCCCAGCATTTT. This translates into CASSLAGQGSNQPQHF.

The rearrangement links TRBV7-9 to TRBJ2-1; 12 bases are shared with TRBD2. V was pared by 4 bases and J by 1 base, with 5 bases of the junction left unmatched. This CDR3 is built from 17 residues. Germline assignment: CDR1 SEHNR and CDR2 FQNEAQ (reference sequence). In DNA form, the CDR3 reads TGTGCCAGCAGCTCCGGACTAGCGGGAAAGTCCTACAATGAGCAGTTCTTC. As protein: CASSSGLAGKSYNEQFF.

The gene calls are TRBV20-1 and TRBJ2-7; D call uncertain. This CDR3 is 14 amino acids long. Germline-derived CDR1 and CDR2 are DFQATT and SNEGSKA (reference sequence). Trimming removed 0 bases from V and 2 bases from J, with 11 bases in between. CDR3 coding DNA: TGCAGTGCTAGAGATAGTCGAACCACCTACGAGCAGTACTTC. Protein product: CSARDSRTTYEQYF.

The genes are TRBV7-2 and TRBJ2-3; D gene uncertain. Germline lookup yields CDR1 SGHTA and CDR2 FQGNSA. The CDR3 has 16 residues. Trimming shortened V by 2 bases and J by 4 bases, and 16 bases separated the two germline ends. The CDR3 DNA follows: TGTGCCAGCAGCTTAAACCCAGCGAACCTGGCAGATACGCAGTATTTT. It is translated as CASSLNPANLADTQYF.

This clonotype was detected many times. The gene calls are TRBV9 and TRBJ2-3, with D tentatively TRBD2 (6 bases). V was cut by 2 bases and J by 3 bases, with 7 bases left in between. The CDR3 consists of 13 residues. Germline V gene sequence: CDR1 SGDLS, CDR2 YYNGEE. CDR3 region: CASSVGGTDTQYF. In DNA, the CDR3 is TGTGCCAGCAGCGTGGGGGGTACAGATACGCAGTATTTT.

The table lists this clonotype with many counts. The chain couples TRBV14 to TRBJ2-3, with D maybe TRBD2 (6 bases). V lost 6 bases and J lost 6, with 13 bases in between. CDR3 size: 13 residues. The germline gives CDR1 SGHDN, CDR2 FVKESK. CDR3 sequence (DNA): TGTGCCAGCAGACCCACGGGGAGGGATACGCAGTATTTT. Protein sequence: CASRPTGRDTQYF.

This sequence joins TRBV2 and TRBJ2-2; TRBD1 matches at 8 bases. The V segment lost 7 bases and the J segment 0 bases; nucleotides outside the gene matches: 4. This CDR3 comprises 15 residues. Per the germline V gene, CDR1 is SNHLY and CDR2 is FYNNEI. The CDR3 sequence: CASTSTGANTGELFF. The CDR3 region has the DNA TGTGCCAGCACCTCGACAGGGGCGAACACCGGGGAGCTGTTTTTT.

The CDR3 DNA sequence: TGTGCCAGCAGCCAAGCAGGGAGGGACACTGAAGCTTTCTTT. Translation gives CASSQAGRDTEAFF. The chain combines TRBV3-1 with TRBJ1-1; maybe TRBD1 (5 bases). Germline CDR1 and CDR2: LGHDT and YNNKEL (reference sequence). Trimming took off 1 base at V and 3 bases at J, with 9 bases between the two ends. The CDR3 loop spans 14 amino acids.

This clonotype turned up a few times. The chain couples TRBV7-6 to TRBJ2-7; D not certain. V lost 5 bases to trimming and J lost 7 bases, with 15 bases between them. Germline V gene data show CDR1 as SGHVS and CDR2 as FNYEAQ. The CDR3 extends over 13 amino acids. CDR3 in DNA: TGTGCCAGCAGCCCCATCGACTCCCTGGAGCAGTACTTC. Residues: CASSPIDSLEQYF. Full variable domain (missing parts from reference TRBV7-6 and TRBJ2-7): GAGVSQSPRYKVTKRGQDVALRCDPISGHVSLYWYRQALGQGPEFLTYFNYEAQQDKSGLPNDRFSAERPEGSISTLTIQRTEQRDSAMYRCASSPIDSLEQYFGPGTRLTVT.

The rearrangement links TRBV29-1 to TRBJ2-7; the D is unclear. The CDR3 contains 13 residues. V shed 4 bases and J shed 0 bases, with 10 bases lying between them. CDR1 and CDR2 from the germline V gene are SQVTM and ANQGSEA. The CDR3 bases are TGCAGCGTTGTGGCAGACTTCTCCTACGAGCAGTACTTC. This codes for CSVVADFSYEQYF.